This T cell receptor (beta chain) was sequenced in a study of metastatic and nonmetastatic thyroid tumors. Study details: The comparison covered peripheral blood and tumor or nodule tissue in malignant and benign thyroid patients. The study's findings and limits: Across blood and tumor, TCR beta diversity in malignant thyroid tumors was reportedly significantly higher than in benign nodules.

Each patient went into thyroid surgery without having received any treatment. Original processing notes: A classifier for distant metastasis in papillary thyroid cancer was constructed using CDR3 differences observed across clinicopathological groups. TCRdb reprocessed the PCR reads via MiXCR. V and J calls and clone size were set by TCRdb, not the authors. This table has some 25,000 clones, 20% to 25% appearing once. This clone was recorded many times. As yet, its antigen is unknown. V dropped 4 bases and J dropped 5; count of bases not matched to a gene: 5. Germline CDR1 reads DFQATT; CDR2 reads SNEGSKA (reference sequence). This CDR3 is 13 amino acids long.

The sequencing sample was made of blood. The rearrangement uses TRBV20-1 and TRBJ2-1; 7 nucleotides agree with TRBD2. This clonotype originated in a male donor with papillary thyroid cancer or a benign thyroid nodule (not recorded which). Some clones in this sample may be carry-over from other donors' samples. The CDR3 is CSAIRDYNNEQFF. Written as DNA, the CDR3 is TGCAGTGCTATCAGGGACTACAACAATGAGCAGTTCTTC.